This T cell receptor (beta chain) was captured by sequencing in a study of T cell changes during pregnancy in multiple sclerosis. The CDR3 extends over 17 amino acids. The ends were cut back, 0 bases at V and 10 bases at J, with 23 bases in the middle. The germline gives CDR1 SGDLS, CDR2 YYNGEE. Clones were read by immunoSEQ multiplex PCR, and TCRdb kept only the in-frame ones, dropping some. The sample shows roughly 79,000 clones, around nine tenths of them seen only once. This receptor was obtained from a female donor with multiple sclerosis, enrolled in a pregnancy study. The chain joins TRBV9 to TRBJ2-1; D is possibly TRBD2 (6 bases). The sequences come from CD4+ T cells from peripheral blood mononuclear cells, collected before pregnancy. The CDR3 here is CASSVVGVATGDSEQFF. The DNA for the CDR3 is TGTGCCAGCAGCGTAGTGGGGGTTGCGACTGGGGACTCAGAGCAGTTCTTC.